Listed here are 18 T cell receptor beta chains from one sample, sequenced in a study of spatial heterogeneity in lung cancer. Time point here: sample taken at primary tumor resection. Unsorted samples of tumor, nontumor lung or frozen PBMC had their whole RNA sequenced. One entry per CDR3 protein results from TCRdb running MiXCR on the 5' RACE reads. The profile shows under 100,000 distinct CDR3 sequences, under 9% of them singletons. Material: PBMCs, obtained at surgery. The source of these receptors is a male donor with early-stage non-small cell lung cancer.

This clonotype has more than one count but fewer than ten. V and J are TRBV20-1 and TRBJ1-1, with D uncertain. Germline V gene sequence: CDR1 DFQATT, CDR2 SNEGSKA (reference sequence). The germline V and J ends were trimmed by 8 bases and 2 bases, with 12 bases remaining between them. This CDR3 has 12 residues. This chain's CDR3 is CSPPLYNTEAFF. The CDR3 DNA reads as TGCAGTCCACCCTTGTATAACACTGAAGCTTTCTTT.

The sample holds a few counts of this clonotype. CDR3 region: CSPAGGGTRTDTQYF. The CDR3 nucleotides are TGCAGTCCGGCGGGCGGGGGGACCCGCACAGATACGCAGTATTTT. The chain couples TRBV20-1 to TRBJ2-3, with 8 bases lining up with TRBD2. CDR3 length equals 15 residues. Germline V gene data show CDR1 as DFQATT and CDR2 as SNEGSKA (reference sequence). V trimming: 8 bases; J trimming: 1 base; junction bases outside the gene matches: 11.

The chain links TRBV30 to TRBJ1-6; D may be TRBD1 (5 bases). Trimming took 8 bases from V and 7 from J, leaving 21 bases between them. CDR1 GTSNPN and CDR2 SVGIG come from the germline V gene (reference sequence). The CDR3 spans 15 residues. CDR3 coding DNA: TGTGCCGGGGGACGGCGGGTCGACGCGAATTCACCCCTCCACTTT. Translated: CAGGRRVDANSPLHF. Using reference TRBV30 and TRBJ1-6 for the parts outside the CDR3, the full variable domain is SQTIHQWPATLVQPVGSPLSLECTVEGTSNPNLYWYRQAAGRGLQLLFYSVGIGQISSEVPQNLSASRPQDRQFILSSKKLLLSDSGFYLCAGGRRVDANSPLHFGNGTRLTVT.

The V and J genes are TRBV5-4 and TRBJ1-2; a possible D gene is TRBD1 (5 bases). The CDR3 length is 16 residues. Per the germline V gene, CDR1 is SGHNT and CDR2 is YYREEE (reference sequence). V was trimmed by 4 bases and J by 0 bases, leaving 16 bases between them. CDR3 in DNA: TGTGCCAGCAGCCCCGGTGGAGGGGCGGCTAACTATGGCTACACCTTC. It translates to CASSPGGGAANYGYTF.

This clonotype was found many times. The chain combines TRBV7-2 with TRBJ2-7, with D unresolved. The CDR3 consists of 14 residues. V lost 1 base and J lost 3, with 10 bases in between. CDR1 is SGHTA, CDR2 FQGNSA, per germline. CDR3 residues: CASSLGPRDYEQYF. Here the CDR3 DNA reads TGTGCCAGCAGCTTAGGACCGAGAGACTACGAGCAGTACTTC.

This clonotype was observed a few times. The chain recombines TRBV7-6 with TRBJ1-1; D ambiguous. Trimming left V 2 bases short and J 4 bases short, with 8 bases between. The germline V gene has CDR1 SGHVS and CDR2 FNYEAQ. The length of the CDR3 is 13 residues. CDR3 nucleotides: TGTGCCAGCAGCTTACACGTTAGCACTGAAGCTTTCTTT. Translation: CASSLHVSTEAFF.

The chain has TRBV6-2 or TRBV6-3 and TRBJ2-3, with a possible D match to TRBD1 (5 bases). Germline V gene lookup returns CDR1 MNHEY and CDR2 SVGEGT. The ends were cut back, 6 bases at V and 0 bases at J, with 7 bases in the middle. The CDR3 consists of 13 residues. The CDR3: CASRDSSTDTQYF. The CDR3 DNA follows: TGTGCCAGCAGAGACAGTAGCACAGATACGCAGTATTTT.

The chain carries TRBV6-2 or TRBV6-3 and TRBJ1-2; perhaps TRBD1 as D (5 bases). V dropped 5 bases and J dropped 8 bases, with 18 bases sitting between them. The CDR3 totals 14 residues. CDR1 is MNHEY and CDR2 is SVGEGT in the germline V gene. The DNA for the CDR3 is TGTGCCAGCAGTATCCAACAGGCTCCTTGGGGCTACACCTTC. It is translated as CASSIQQAPWGYTF.

This rearrangement joins TRBV27 to TRBJ2-2; D perhaps matches TRBD2 (5 bases). From germline, CDR1 is MNHEY and CDR2 SMNVEV (reference sequence). V was pared by 5 bases and J by 2 bases, with 9 bases between. The CDR3 spans 14 residues. This CDR3 is CASSRTYNTGELFF. DNA for the CDR3: TGTGCCAGCAGTCGGACTTATAACACCGGGGAGCTGTTTTTT.

This clonotype has at least ten counts. This rearrangement joins TRBV29-1 to TRBJ1-4; D is unresolved. Germline CDR1 and CDR2: SQVTM and ANQGSEA. Trimming removed 5 bases from V and 8 bases from J, with 12 bases in between. The CDR3 length is 12 residues. Written as DNA, the CDR3 is TGCAGCGTTCTGACATTGAGGGAAAAACTGTTTTTT. Translation: CSVLTLREKLFF.

This chain links TRBV28 with TRBJ2-2, with TRBD2 matching over 7 bases. CDR1 is MDHEN, CDR2 SYDVKM, per germline. This CDR3 spans 14 amino acids. The V gene end was trimmed by 0 bases and the J gene end by 7 bases; junction bases not matched to a gene: 2. This CDR3 reads CASSLWGGHGELFF. The CDR3 bases are TGTGCCAGCAGTTTATGGGGAGGGCACGGGGAGCTGTTTTTT.

This clonotype came up many times. J is TRBJ2-1 and V is TRBV7-6; D may be TRBD1 (6 bases). The CDR3 runs to 13 residues. Germline lookup yields CDR1 SGHVS and CDR2 FNYEAQ. Deletions cut 0 bases from V and 10 bases from J, with 10 bases between. The CDR3 nucleotides read TGTGCCAGCAGCTTAGCCTCCACAGGGGAGCAGTTCTTC. This sequence encodes CASSLASTGEQFF.

This clonotype was seen ten or more times. V and J are TRBV29-1 and TRBJ2-7, with 9 nucleotides matching TRBD1. The trim removed 3 bases at V and 2 bases at J, leaving 5 bases unmatched. CDR3 length: 14 residues. The germline V gene has CDR1 SQVTM and CDR2 ANQGSEA. The CDR3 region is CSVDTGTGTYEQYF. CDR3 DNA sequence: TGCAGCGTTGATACCGGGACAGGGACCTACGAGCAGTACTTC.

There are many counts of this clonotype. This sequence joins TRBV9 and TRBJ2-1; D call uncertain. Trimming cost V 0 bases and J 9 bases, with 7 bases left between them. CDR1 and CDR2 (germline): SGDLS, YYNGEE. The CDR3 sequence is 12 residues long. This chain's CDR3 is CASSVEFTEQFF. The DNA for the CDR3 is TGTGCCAGCAGCGTAGAGTTCACTGAGCAGTTCTTC.

The chain carries TRBV7-2 and TRBJ2-3; 9 bases align to TRBD2. Germline trimming cut 3 bases from V and 5 bases from J; bases unmatched to any gene: 6. This CDR3 spans 15 amino acids. Germline CDR1 reads SGHTA; CDR2 reads FQGNSA. The CDR3 DNA sequence: TGTGCCAGCAGCTTTGGCGGGGGGGCAGGAGATACGCAGTATTTT. Its translation: CASSFGGGAGDTQYF.

The chain uses TRBV5-1 and TRBJ2-1; D may be TRBD2 (6 bases). CDR3 length equals 13 residues. Between the trimmed V and J ends, which lost 1 base and 8 bases, there was a span of 10 bases. In germline, CDR1 is SGHRS, CDR2 YFSETQ. The CDR3 protein is CASSLSGDYEQFF. The CDR3 bases are TGCGCCAGCAGCTTGTCTGGGGACTATGAGCAGTTCTTC. Full variable domain (rest looked up from reference TRBV5-1 and TRBJ2-1): KAGVTQTPRYLIKTRGQQVTLSCSPISGHRSVSWYQQTPGQGLQFLFEYFSETQRNKGNFPGRFSGRQFSNSRSEMNVSTLELGDSALYLCASSLSGDYEQFFGPGTRLTVL.

In this sample, this clonotype turned up a few times. This sequence joins TRBV20-1 and TRBJ2-3, with TRBD2 matching over 10 bases. Germline V lookup: CDR1 DFQATT, CDR2 SNEGSKA (reference sequence). This CDR3 is 15 amino acids long. The V and J ends lost 0 bases and 6 bases, in that order; junction bases with no gene match: 6. CDR3 DNA: TGCAGTGCTAGAGATCGAGCGGGAGGGCCGGATACGCAGTATTTT. Its protein is CSARDRAGGPDTQYF.

This clonotype was seen repeatedly, ten times or more. This rearrangement joins TRBV29-1 to TRBJ2-5, with 7 bases aligning to TRBD1. V was pared by 3 bases and J by 9 bases, with 13 bases of the junction left unmatched. CDR1 is SQVTM, CDR2 ANQGSEA, per germline. The CDR3 extends over 14 amino acids. The CDR3 region is CSVDLTGKLGSQYF. CDR3 DNA: TGCAGCGTTGACTTGACAGGGAAGTTGGGGTCCCAGTACTTC.